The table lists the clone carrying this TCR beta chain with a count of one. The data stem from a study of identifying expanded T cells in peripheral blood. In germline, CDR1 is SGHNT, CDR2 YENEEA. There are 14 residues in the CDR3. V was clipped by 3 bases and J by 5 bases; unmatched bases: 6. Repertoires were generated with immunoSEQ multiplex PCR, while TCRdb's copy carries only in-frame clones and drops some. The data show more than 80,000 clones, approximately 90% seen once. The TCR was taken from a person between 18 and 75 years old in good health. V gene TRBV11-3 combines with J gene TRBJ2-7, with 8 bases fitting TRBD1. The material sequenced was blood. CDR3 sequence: CASSFEGQAHEQYF. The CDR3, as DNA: TGTGCCAGCAGCTTTGAGGGACAGGCCCACGAGCAGTACTTC.